Given below is one T cell receptor beta chain in context. Antigen specificity is unknown. The time point is: after dendritic cell vaccination, including at tumor progression/relapse. Patients had residual fresh-frozen tumor tissue and more than two years of survival data. PBMC were collected before vaccination, two weeks after the third vaccination, and at progression. This specimen comes from a study of glioma-infiltrating T cells after dendritic cell vaccination. V gave up 6 bases and J gave up 1 base; unmatched junction bases: 6. This CDR3 has 15 residues. Germline V gene sequence: CDR1 SNHLY, CDR2 FYNNEI. Study-wide points: Estimated pretreatment TIL content predicted outcome after dendritic cell vaccination. No direct clonality-survival link was found; a diverse polyclonal response may matter.

The data were produced by immunoSEQ multiplex PCR, yet TCRdb's version contains in-frame clones alone and is incomplete. The sample has more than 95,000 clones; around 90% are singletons. The sequences come from blood, collected after dendritic cell vaccination. The chain carries TRBV2 and TRBJ2-1; 7 positions match TRBD1. The TCR sequence derives from a human donor with glioblastoma. CDR3 amino acids: CASRTGSGSYNEQFF. DNA for the CDR3: TGTGCCAGCAGGACAGGGTCAGGGTCCTACAATGAGCAGTTCTTC.